This TCR beta chain was found in a study of control samples from healthy donors and cancer patients. V lost 0 bases, J lost 2 bases, and 1 base lay in between. This CDR3 is built from 12 residues. Germline V gene lookup returns CDR1 SGDLS and CDR2 YYNGEE. The data were produced by immunoSEQ multiplex PCR, yet TCRdb's version contains in-frame clones alone and is incomplete. The sample lists some 6,700 clones; approximately 83% were seen once. The sequence was obtained from a male donor with melanoma. The V call is TRBV9, the J call TRBJ2-3; D uncertain. Sequencing used formalin-fixed, paraffin-embedded tissue. In nucleotides, the CDR3 is TGTGCCAGCAGCGTAGACACAGATACGCAGTATTTT. This translates into CASSVDTDTQYF.